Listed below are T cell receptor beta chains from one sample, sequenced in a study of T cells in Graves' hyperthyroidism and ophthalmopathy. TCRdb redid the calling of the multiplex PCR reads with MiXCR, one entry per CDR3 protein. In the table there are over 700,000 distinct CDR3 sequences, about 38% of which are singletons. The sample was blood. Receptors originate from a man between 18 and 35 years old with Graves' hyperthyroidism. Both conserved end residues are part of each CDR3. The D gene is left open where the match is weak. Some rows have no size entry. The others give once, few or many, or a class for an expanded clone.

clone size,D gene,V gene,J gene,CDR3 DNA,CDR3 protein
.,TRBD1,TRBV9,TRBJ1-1,TGCGCCAGCAGCGTGCAGGGGGACACGCATGGGGCTTTCTTT,CASSVQGDTHGAFF
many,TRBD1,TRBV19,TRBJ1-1,TGTGCCAGTAGTGACAGGGGTTTCACTGAAGCTTTCTTT,CASSDRGFTEAFF
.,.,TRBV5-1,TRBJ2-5,TGCGCCAGCAGCTACTTAGGAGCGGAAGAGACCCAGTACTTC,CASSYLGAEETQYF
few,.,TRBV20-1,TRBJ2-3,TGCAGTGCTCAAACTTATGTCACAGATACGCAGTATTTT,CSAQTYVTDTQYF
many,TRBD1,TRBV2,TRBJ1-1,TGTGCCAGCAGCGGTGACAGGGGGAACACTGAAGCTTTCTTT,CASSGDRGNTEAFF
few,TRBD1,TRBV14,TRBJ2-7,TGTGCCAGCAGCCAACCCGTGTGGGGACAGCCCTCGGAGCAGTACTTC,CASSQPVWGQPSEQYF
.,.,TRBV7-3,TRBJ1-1,TGTGCCAGCAGCCCTCCTCTCCCTGGTTTCAGCACTGAAGCTTTCTTT,CASSPPLPGFSTEAFF
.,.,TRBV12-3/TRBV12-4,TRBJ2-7,TGTGCCAGCAGTTACCTCGGGACGATTTGGTACGAGCAGTACTTC,CASSYLGTIWYEQYF
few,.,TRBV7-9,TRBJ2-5,TGTGCCAGCAGATTGGGGGCCGTGTACCAAGAGACCCAGTACTTC,CASRLGAVYQETQYF
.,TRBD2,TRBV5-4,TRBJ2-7,TGTGCCAGCAGCTCCAAACTAGCGGGAGGAGCTTACGAGCAGTACTTC,CASSSKLAGGAYEQYF
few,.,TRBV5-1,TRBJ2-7,TGCGCCAGCAGCTTGGCCGAATCCCCAGGCGAGCAGTACTTC,CASSLAESPGEQYF
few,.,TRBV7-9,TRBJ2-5,TGTGCCAGCAGCTTAGGTTTCCCTGGTCGTCAAGAGACCCAGTACTTC,CASSLGFPGRQETQYF
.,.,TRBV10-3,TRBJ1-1,TGTGCCAGCAGTTACGAAGCAGGGAGGAGCGCGAACACTGAAGCTTTCTTT,CASSYEAGRSANTEAFF
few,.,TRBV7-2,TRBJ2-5,TGTGCCAGCAGCTTACGTGTCAGCCAAGAGGCCCAGTACTTC,CASSLRVSQEAQYF
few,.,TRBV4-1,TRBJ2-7,TGCGCCAGCAGCCAAGTTGGACAGCCCTACGAGCAGTACTTC,CASSQVGQPYEQYF
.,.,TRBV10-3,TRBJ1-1,TGTGCCATCAGTGTTCAGGGTTTCGGGACTGAAGCTTTCTTT,CAISVQGFGTEAFF
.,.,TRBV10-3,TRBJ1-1,TGTGCCAGCAGTGAAGCGCTATGGGGAAGCACTGAAGCTTTCTTT,CASSEALWGSTEAFF
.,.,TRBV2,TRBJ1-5,TGTGCCAGCAGTGAAGCGGGGGCTCAGCCCCAGCATTTT,CASSEAGAQPQHF
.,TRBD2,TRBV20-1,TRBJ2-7,TGCAGTGCTAAGACCGGGACTAGAATCTACGAGCAGTACTTC,CSAKTGTRIYEQYF
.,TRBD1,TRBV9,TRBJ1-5,TGTGCCAGCAGTATCCGTCCAGGGGGCCGTCAGCCCCAGCATTTT,CASSIRPGGRQPQHF
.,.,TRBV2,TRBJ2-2,TGTGCCAGCAGCCGAAGCGCGAACACCGGGGAGCTGTTTTTT,CASSRSANTGELFF
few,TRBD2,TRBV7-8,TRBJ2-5,TGTGCCAGCAGCTTAGTTTCGAGCGGGAATTTTTGGCAAGAGACCCAGTACTTC,CASSLVSSGNFWQETQYF
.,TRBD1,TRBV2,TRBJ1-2,TGTGCCAGCAGTTACTCGTACCTGGTCCTCACAGACAGGGACCGGGATGGCTACACCTTC,CASSYSYLVLTDRDRDGYTF
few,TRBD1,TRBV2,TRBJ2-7,TGTGCCAGCAGTCAGGACAGGGTATCCTACGAGCAGTACTTC,CASSQDRVSYEQYF
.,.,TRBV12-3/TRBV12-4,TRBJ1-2,TGTGCCAGCAGTTTAGAGGGGGTGGACTATGGCTGCACCTTC,CASSLEGVDYGCTF
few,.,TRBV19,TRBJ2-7,TGTGCCAGTAGTATGGCCGAGCCTGGCGAGCAGTACTTC,CASSMAEPGEQYF
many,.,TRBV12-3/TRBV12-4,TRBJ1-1,TGTGCCAGCAGCCCCTCCAGGCACACTGAAGCTTTCTTT,CASSPSRHTEAFF
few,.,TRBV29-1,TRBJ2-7,TGCAGCGTTGTATTAGAGAACTACGAGCAGTACTTC,CSVVLENYEQYF